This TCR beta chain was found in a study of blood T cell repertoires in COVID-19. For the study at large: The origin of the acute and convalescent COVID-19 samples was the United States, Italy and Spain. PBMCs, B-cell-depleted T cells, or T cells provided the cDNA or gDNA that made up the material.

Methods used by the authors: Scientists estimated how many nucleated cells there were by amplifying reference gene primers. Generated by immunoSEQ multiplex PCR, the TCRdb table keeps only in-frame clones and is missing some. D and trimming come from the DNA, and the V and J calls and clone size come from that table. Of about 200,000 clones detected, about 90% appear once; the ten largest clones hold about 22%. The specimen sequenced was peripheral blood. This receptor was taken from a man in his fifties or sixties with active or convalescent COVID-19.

DNA for the CDR3: TGCGCCAGCAGCCCGAGACTGAGACAGGAAAACATTCAGTACTTC. Residues: CASSPRLRQENIQYF. V usage is TRBV5-1 and J usage is TRBJ2-4, with TRBD1 as a possible D gene (6 bases). The germline gives CDR1 SGHRS, CDR2 YFSETQ. The V end was cut by 4 bases, the J end by 5 bases, with 16 bases between. This CDR3 is 15 amino acids long.